The clone carrying this T cell receptor beta chain was detected ten times or more. This specimen comes from a study of T-cell reconstitution after alpha-beta-depleted transplantation in children. For TCRbeta, the library was prepared with unique molecular identifiers. TCRdb recomputed calls from the PCR reads with MiXCR, one row per CDR3 protein. Here the sample spans fewer than 95,000 distinct CDR3 sequences, 12% being singletons. The CDR3 totals 15 residues. After removal of 6 bases from V and 1 base from J, the junction contained 3 bases not matched to a gene. This TCR was sampled from a human donor who donated a stem cell graft to a child with inherited bone marrow failure. J is TRBJ2-6 and V is TRBV12-3 or TRBV12-4; 7 bases align to TRBD2. Sequenced material: PBMCs from the stem cell graft donor, taken from the stem cell graft. CDR3 protein: CASRPGGSGANVLTF. The CDR3 region has the DNA TGTGCCAGCAGGCCCGGGGGGTCTGGGGCCAACGTCCTGACTTTC.